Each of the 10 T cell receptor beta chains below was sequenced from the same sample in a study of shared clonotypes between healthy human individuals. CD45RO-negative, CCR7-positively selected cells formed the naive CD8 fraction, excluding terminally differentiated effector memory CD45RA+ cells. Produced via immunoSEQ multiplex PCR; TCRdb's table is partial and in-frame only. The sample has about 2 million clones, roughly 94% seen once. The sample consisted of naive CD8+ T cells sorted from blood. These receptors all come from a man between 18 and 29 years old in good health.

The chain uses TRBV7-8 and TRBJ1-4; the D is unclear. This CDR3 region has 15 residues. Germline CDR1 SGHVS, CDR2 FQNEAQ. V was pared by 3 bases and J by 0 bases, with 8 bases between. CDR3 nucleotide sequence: TGTGCCAGCAGCTTGTACTATGCAACTAATGAAAAACTGTTTTTT. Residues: CASSLYYATNEKLFF.

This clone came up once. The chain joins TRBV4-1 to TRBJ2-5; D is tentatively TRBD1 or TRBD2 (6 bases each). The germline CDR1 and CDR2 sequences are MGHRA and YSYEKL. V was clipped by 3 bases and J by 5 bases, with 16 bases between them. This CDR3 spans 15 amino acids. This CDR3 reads CASSQGRTALETQYF. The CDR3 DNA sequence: TGCGCCAGCAGCCAGGGGAGGACAGCCCTTGAGACCCAGTACTTC.

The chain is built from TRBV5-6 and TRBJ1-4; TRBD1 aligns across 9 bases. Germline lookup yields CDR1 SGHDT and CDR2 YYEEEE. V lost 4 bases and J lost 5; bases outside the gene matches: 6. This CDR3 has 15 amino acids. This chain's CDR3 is CASSRGGTGNEKLFF. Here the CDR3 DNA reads TGTGCCAGCAGCCGTGGGGGGACAGGGAATGAAAAACTGTTTTTT.

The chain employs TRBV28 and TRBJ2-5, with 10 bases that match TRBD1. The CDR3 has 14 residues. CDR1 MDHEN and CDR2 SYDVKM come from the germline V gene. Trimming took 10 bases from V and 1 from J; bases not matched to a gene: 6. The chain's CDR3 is CAIRTGGFQETQYF. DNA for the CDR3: TGTGCCATCAGGACAGGGGGTTTCCAAGAGACCCAGTACTTC.

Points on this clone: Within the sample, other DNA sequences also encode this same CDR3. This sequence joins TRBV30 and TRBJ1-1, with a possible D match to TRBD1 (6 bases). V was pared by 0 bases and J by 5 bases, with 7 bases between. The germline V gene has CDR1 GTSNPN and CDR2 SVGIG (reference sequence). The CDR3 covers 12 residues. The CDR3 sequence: CAWSVGTTEAFF. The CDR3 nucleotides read TGTGCCTGGAGTGTAGGGACAACTGAAGCTTTCTTT.

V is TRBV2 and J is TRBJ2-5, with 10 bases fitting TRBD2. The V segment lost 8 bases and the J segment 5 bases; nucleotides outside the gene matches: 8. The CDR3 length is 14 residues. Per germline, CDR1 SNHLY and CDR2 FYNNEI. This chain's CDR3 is CASGASGSQETQYF. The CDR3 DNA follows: TGTGCCAGCGGGGCTAGCGGGAGCCAGGAGACCCAGTACTTC.

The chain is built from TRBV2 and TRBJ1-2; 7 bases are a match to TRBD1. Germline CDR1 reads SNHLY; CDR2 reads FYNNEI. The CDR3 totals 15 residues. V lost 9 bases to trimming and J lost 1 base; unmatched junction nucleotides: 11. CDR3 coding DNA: TGTGCCAGGATTTTCACGGGACAGAATAACTATGGCTACACCTTC. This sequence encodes CARIFTGQNNYGYTF.

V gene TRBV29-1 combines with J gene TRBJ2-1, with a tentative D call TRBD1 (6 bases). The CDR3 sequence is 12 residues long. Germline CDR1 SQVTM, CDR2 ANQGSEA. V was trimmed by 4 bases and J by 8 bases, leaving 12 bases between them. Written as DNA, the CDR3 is TGCAGCGTTGGGTGGGGGCTCTATGAGCAGTTCTTC. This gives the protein CSVGWGLYEQFF.

As DNA, the CDR3 is TGCAGCGTTGAGTTGAGGACTAGCGTTTCTTGGGGAGAGACCCAGTACTTC. It translates to CSVELRTSVSWGETQYF. This chain links TRBV29-1 with TRBJ2-5; 9 positions match TRBD2. Germline lookup yields CDR1 SQVTM and CDR2 ANQGSEA. V lost 3 bases and J lost 4; bases outside the gene matches: 15. CDR3 length: 17 amino acids.

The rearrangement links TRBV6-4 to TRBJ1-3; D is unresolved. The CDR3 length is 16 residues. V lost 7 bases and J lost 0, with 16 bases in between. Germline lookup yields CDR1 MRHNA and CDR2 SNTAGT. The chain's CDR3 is CASIERPPSSGNTIYF. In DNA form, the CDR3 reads TGTGCCAGCATTGAACGGCCTCCGAGCTCTGGAAACACCATATATTTT.